Listed below are T cell receptor beta chains from one sample, sequenced in a study of CD8+ T cells in alopecia areata. Method: immunoSEQ multiplex PCR; TCRdb's copy keeps in-frame clones and lacks some. In the table there are about 120,000 clones, roughly 63% of which are singletons. The specimen comprised CD8+ T cells sorted from blood, sampled at week 4, from a patient treated with tofacitinib. The receptors stem from a human donor with alopecia areata. CDR3s include the opening cysteine and the closing phenylalanine or tryptophan. Fields, in order: V gene, CDR3 protein.

TRBV11-2,CASSSTGEETQYF
TRBV7-9,CASSSLRDRGGETQYF
TRBV29-1,CSVGQGTEAFF
TRBV6-5,CASSYVEDLGGTQYF
TRBV30,CAWRRAPGTGKGTEAFF
TRBV5-1,CASSLDLTDGYTF
TRBV27,CASSSRGPGANVLTF
TRBV4-3,CASSQDRGVEQFF
TRBV28,CASSPDAGGLEQYF
TRBV29-1,CSVLRAGTGELFF
TRBV29-1,CSAKDRGDTEAFF
TRBV25-1,CASSVFDRGYEQYF
TRBV2,CASNGGEDTQYF
TRBV29-1,CSVDPRDRGNTDTQYF
TRBV4-2,CASSQEGLAGGRNEQFF
TRBV19,CASSLTGTDVWDEQFF
TRBV9,CASSVVNQAPEAFF
TRBV5-6,CASTFYGTSGIKGDEQYF
TRBV2,CASSRGRGEQYF
TRBV30,CAWSHTGGNYGYTF
TRBV30,CAWSVPSHEQYF
TRBV29-1,CSVDGWQGGFPQETQYF
TRBV7-9,CASSLLPRDDLGGNTIYF
TRBV7-9,CASRSTGTTNEKLFF
TRBV27,CASSDGSADTQYF
TRBV29-1,CSVEARTGMNTEAFF
TRBV29-1,CSVAPTDKEETQYF
TRBV4-1,CASSPGTVQETQYF